These 3 T cell receptor beta chains were all obtained from the same sample, sequenced in a study of patients and donors after allogeneic stem cell transplantation. Via MiXCR, TCRdb re-called the RT-PCR reads, giving one row per CDR3 protein. The sample lists 200,000 to 250,000 distinct CDR3 sequences, more than 35% occurring once. The sequenced sample consisted of blood, either unsorted or a sorted T cell fraction (not recorded which). Receptors were obtained from a human donor who was either an allogeneic HSCT recipient or a stem cell or donor lymphocyte infusion donor (not recorded which). It is not recorded whose cells these are; they may come from a transplant donor.

The chain carries TRBV28 and TRBJ1-2; perhaps TRBD1 as D (6 bases). This CDR3 region has 13 residues. V was pared by 7 bases and J by 4 bases, with 13 bases between. Germline assignment: CDR1 MDHEN and CDR2 SYDVKM. CDR3 bases: TGTGCCAGCACCAGGGAGGGGGTCTATGGCTACACCTTC. This translates into CASTREGVYGYTF.

This chain links TRBV2 with TRBJ2-3; no firm D call. The CDR3 has 13 residues. Trimming shortened V by 7 bases and J by 2 bases, and 10 bases separated the two germline ends. Germline V gene sequence: CDR1 SNHLY, CDR2 FYNNEI. The CDR3 bases are TGTGCCAGCAAGGGTGGCTCCACAGATACGCAGTATTTT. Residues: CASKGGSTDTQYF.

The chain recombines TRBV6-6 with TRBJ1-5; a possible D gene is TRBD1 (6 bases). Trimming pared 7 bases from V and 5 bases from J, leaving 12 bases between. This CDR3 region has 13 residues. From germline, CDR1 is MNHNY and CDR2 SVGAGI (reference sequence). CDR3 in amino acids: CASTLQGHQPQHF. The CDR3 nucleotides are TGTGCCAGCACTCTACAGGGTCATCAGCCCCAGCATTTT.